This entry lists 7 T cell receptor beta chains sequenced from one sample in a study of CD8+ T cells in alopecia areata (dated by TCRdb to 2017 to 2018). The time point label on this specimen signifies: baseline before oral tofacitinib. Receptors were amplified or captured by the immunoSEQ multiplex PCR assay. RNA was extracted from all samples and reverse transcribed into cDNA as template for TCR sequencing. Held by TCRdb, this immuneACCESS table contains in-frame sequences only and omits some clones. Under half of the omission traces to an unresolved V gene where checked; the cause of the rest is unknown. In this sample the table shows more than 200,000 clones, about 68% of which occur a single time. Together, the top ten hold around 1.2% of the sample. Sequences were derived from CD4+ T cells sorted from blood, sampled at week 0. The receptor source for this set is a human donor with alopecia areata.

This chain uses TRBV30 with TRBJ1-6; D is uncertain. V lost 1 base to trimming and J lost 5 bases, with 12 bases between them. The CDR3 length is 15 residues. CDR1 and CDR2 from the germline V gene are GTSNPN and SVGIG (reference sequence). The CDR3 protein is CAWSGEGSHNSPLHF. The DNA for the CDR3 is TGTGCCTGGAGTGGTGAGGGATCCCATAATTCACCCCTCCACTTT.

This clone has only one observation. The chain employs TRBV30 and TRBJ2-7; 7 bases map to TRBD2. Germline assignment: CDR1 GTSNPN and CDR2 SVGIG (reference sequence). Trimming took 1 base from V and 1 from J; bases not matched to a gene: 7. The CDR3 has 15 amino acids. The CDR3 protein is CAWSALGEGSYEQYF. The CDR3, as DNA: TGTGCCTGGAGTGCACTGGGGGAGGGGTCCTACGAGCAGTACTTC.

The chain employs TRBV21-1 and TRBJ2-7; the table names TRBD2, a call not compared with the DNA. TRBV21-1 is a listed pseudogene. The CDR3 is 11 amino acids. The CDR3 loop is CASSKRYEQYF. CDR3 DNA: TGTGCCAGCAGCAAACGTTACGAGCAGTACTTC.

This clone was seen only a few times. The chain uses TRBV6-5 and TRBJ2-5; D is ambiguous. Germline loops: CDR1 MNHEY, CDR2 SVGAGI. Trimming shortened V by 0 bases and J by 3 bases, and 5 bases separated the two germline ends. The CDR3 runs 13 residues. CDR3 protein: CASSYSHKETQYF. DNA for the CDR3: TGTGCCAGCAGTTACTCTCACAAAGAGACCCAGTACTTC.

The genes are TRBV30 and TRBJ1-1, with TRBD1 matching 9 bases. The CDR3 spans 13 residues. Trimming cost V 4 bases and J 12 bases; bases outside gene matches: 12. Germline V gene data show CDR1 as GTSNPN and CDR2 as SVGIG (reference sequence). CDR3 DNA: TGTGCCTGGACCGGGACAGGGAAAAGTGTGACTTTCTTT. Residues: CAWTGTGKSVTFF.

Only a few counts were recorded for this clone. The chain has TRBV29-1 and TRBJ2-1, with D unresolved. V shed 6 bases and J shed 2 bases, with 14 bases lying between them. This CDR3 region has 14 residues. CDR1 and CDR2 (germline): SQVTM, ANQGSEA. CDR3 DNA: TGCAGCGTCGAAACACCGCCGACCTACAATGAGCAGTTCTTC. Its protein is CSVETPPTYNEQFF.

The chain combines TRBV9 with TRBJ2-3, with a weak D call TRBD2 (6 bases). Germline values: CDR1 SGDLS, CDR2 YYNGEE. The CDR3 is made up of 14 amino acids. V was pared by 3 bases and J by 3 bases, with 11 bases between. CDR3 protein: CASSAAGGTDTQYF. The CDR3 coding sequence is TGTGCCAGCAGCGCGGCCGGGGGAACAGATACGCAGTATTTT.